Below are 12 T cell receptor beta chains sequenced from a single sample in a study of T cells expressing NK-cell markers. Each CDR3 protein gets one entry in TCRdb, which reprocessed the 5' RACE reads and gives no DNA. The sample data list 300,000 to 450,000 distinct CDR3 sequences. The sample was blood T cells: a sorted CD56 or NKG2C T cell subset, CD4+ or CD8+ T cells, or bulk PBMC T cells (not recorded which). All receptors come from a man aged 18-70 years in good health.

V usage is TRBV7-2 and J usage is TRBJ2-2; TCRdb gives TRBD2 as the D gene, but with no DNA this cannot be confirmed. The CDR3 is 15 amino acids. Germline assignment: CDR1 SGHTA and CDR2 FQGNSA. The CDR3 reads CASSFGLVYTGELFF.

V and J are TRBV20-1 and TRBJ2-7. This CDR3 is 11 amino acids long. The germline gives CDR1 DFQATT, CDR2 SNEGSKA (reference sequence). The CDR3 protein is CSLWTGYEQYF.

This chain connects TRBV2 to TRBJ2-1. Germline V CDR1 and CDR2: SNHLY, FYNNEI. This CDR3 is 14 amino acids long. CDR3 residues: CASSESQLYDEQFF.

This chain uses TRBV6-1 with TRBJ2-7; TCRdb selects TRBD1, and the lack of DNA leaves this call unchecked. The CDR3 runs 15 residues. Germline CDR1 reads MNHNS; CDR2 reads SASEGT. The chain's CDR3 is CASSGDRTGNYEQYF.

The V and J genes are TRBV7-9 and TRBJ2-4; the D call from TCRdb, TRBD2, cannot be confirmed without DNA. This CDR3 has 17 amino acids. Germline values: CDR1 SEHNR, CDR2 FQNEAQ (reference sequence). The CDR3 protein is CASAGGLAGEWRNIQYF. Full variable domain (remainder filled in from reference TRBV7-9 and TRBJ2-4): DTGVSQNPRHKITKRGQNVTFRCDPISEHNRLYWYRQTLGQGPEFLTYFQNEAQLEKSRLLSDRFSAERPKGSFSTLEIQRTEQGDSAMYLCASAGGLAGEWRNIQYFGAGTRLSVL.

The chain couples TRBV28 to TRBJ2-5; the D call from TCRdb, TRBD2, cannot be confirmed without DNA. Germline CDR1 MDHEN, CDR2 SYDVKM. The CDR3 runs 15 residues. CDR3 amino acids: CASSLPQDGRETQYF.

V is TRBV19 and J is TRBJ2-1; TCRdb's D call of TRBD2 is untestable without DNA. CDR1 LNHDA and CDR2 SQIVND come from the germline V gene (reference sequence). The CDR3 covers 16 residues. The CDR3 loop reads CASSRSAGGLSHEQFF.

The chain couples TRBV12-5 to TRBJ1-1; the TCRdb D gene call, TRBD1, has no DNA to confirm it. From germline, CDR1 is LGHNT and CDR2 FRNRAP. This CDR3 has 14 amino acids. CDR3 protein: CASGRGGERSEAFF.

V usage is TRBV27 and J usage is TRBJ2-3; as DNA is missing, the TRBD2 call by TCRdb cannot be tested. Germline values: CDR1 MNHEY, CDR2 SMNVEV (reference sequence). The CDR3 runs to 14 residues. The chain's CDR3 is CASLRAGSTDTQYF.

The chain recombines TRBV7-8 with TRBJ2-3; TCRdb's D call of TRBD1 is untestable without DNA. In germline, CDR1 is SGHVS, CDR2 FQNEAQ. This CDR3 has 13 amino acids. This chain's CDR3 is CASSSLRGGTQYF.

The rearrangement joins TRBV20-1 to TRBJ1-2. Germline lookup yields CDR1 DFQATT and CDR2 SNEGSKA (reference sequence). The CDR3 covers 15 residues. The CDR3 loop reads CSASTRVTVNYGYTF.

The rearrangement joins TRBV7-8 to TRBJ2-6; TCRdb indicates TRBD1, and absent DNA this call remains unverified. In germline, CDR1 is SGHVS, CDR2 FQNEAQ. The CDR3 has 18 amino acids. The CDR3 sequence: CASSPWTGAQSGANVLTF.